Below, 15 T cell receptor beta chains from the same sample are listed, as sequenced in a study of cytomegalovirus exposure and HLA in healthy donors. PCR was performed using 60 Vbeta and 13 Jbeta primers. Profiled with immunoSEQ multiplex PCR; TCRdb holds only in-frame clones, not every one. The sample includes approximately 100,000 clones, approximately 68% of them seen just once. The sample taken for sequencing was PBMCs. The receptors derive from a woman aged 18-29 years in good health and CMV-seropositive.

V is TRBV28 and J is TRBJ2-7; maybe TRBD2 (6 bases). The CDR3 runs 13 residues. Trimming took 5 bases from V and 3 from J, leaving 11 bases between them. Germline V gene sequence: CDR1 MDHEN, CDR2 SYDVKM. For the CDR3, the DNA is TGTGCCAGCAGTCCATGGGGACTCTACGAGCAGTACTTC. Amino acid sequence: CASSPWGLYEQYF.

The chain uses TRBV7-3 and TRBJ2-1; 7 bases map to TRBD2. This CDR3 has 15 amino acids. Unmatched junction bases numbered 3, after V lost 2 bases and J lost 2 bases. Germline V CDR1 and CDR2: SGHTA, FQGTGA. The CDR3 protein is CASSLAGDAYNEQFF. DNA for the CDR3: TGTGCCAGCAGCTTAGCGGGAGATGCCTACAATGAGCAGTTCTTC. The variable domain in full, completed from reference TRBV7-3 and TRBJ2-1, reads GAGVSQTPSNKVTEKGKYVELRCDPISGHTALYWYRQSLGQGPEFLIYFQGTGAADDSGLPNDRFFAVRPEGSVSTLKIQRTERGDSAVYLCASSLAGDAYNEQFFGPGTRLTVL.

The chain combines TRBV28 with TRBJ2-7; TRBD2 aligns across 7 bases. CDR1 and CDR2 (germline): MDHEN, SYDVKM. V dropped 0 bases and J dropped 3; count of bases not matched to a gene: 2. This CDR3 has 14 amino acids. Written as DNA, the CDR3 is TGTGCCAGCAGTTTATGGGGCGGGGGCTACGAGCAGTACTTC. Translation: CASSLWGGGYEQYF. The whole variable domain, filled in from reference TRBV28 and TRBJ2-7, reads DVKVTQSSRYLVKRTGEKVFLECVQDMDHENMFWYRQDPGLGLRLIYFSYDVKMKEKGDIPEGYSVSREKKERFSLILESASTNQTSMYLCASSLWGGGYEQYFGPGTRLTVT.

This clone occurred once. A junction boundary mismatches the germline segment, possibly from a read error. The chain combines TRBV27 with TRBJ1-5; D is unclear. The V gene's germline CDR1 is MNHEY and CDR2 SMNVEV (reference sequence). This CDR3 is 15 amino acids long. The CDR3 loop is CATKRGQQYNQPQNF. The CDR3 DNA is TGTGCCACCAAAAGAGGGCAGCAGTACAATCAGCCCCAGAATTTT.

The chain uses TRBV27 and TRBJ1-3, with D possibly TRBD1 on 6 matching bases. Trimming shortened V by 3 bases and J by 10 bases, and 16 bases separated the two germline ends. This CDR3 spans 14 amino acids. Germline V gives CDR1 MNHEY, CDR2 SMNVEV (reference sequence). In nucleotides, the CDR3 is TGTGCCAGCAGTTTGCGGCAGGGGTTAGGAACCATATATTTT. Protein: CASSLRQGLGTIYF.

This clone came up a few times. The CDR3 sequence: CASSPGQGFYTEAFF. Here the CDR3 DNA reads TGTGCCAGCAGTCCGGGACAGGGATTCTACACTGAAGCTTTCTTT. The chain carries TRBV28 and TRBJ1-1; 9 nucleotides match TRBD1. This CDR3 region has 15 residues. CDR1 is MDHEN and CDR2 is SYDVKM in the germline V gene. V was clipped by 5 bases and J by 3 bases; unmatched bases: 7.

This clone is a singleton in its sample. This chain uses TRBV28 with TRBJ2-6; possible D gene TRBD1, 6 bases. The CDR3 is 19 residues long. Germline V gene data show CDR1 as MDHEN and CDR2 as SYDVKM. The V end lost 5 bases, the J end lost 0 bases, and 20 bases lay between the germline ends. The CDR3 loop is CASSPAGQGTLSGANVLTF. The CDR3 DNA follows: TGTGCCAGCAGTCCCGCCGGGCAGGGGACCCTCTCTGGGGCCAACGTCCTGACTTTC.

This chain connects TRBV30 to TRBJ2-2, with a tentative D call TRBD2 (6 bases). Trimming took 8 bases from V and 2 from J, leaving 12 bases between them. This CDR3 has 13 residues. Per germline, CDR1 GTSNPN and CDR2 SVGIG (reference sequence). For the CDR3, the DNA is TGTGCCCCAGGGACTCCTAACACCGGGGAGCTGTTTTTT. This translates into CAPGTPNTGELFF.

This clone was recorded only once. The V call is TRBV18, the J call TRBJ1-1; tentatively, D is TRBD1 (6 bases). Germline V gene sequence: CDR1 KGHSH, CDR2 LQKENI. The CDR3 contains 16 residues. Trimming pared 4 bases from V and 1 base from J, leaving 16 bases between. The CDR3 protein is CASSLSVGTQNTEAFF. The CDR3 nucleotides are TGTGCCAGCTCACTCTCGGTCGGGACACAGAACACTGAAGCTTTCTTT.

The chain employs TRBV27 and TRBJ2-7, with TRBD1 matching over 9 bases. Germline values: CDR1 MNHEY, CDR2 SMNVEV (reference sequence). This CDR3 contains 14 residues. V lost 4 bases, J lost 6 bases, and 7 bases stayed unmatched. CDR3 protein: CASSSPQGAGEQYF. Written as DNA, the CDR3 is TGTGCCAGCAGTTCTCCACAGGGGGCGGGCGAGCAGTACTTC.

J is TRBJ2-1 and V is TRBV15; a weak D match, TRBD2 (6 bases). Trimming left V 1 base short and J 3 bases short, with 13 bases between. The CDR3 contains 16 residues. Germline lookup yields CDR1 LNHNV and CDR2 YYDKDF (reference sequence). CDR3 amino acids: CATSRARERGYNEQFF. For the CDR3, the DNA is TGTGCCACCAGCAGAGCCCGGGAGAGGGGCTACAATGAGCAGTTCTTC.

In its sample, this clone was seen a few times. V is TRBV7-8 and J is TRBJ2-7, with TRBD2 matching over 7 bases. Looked up from germline, CDR1 is SGHVS and CDR2 is FQNEAQ. V lost 1 base to trimming and J lost 0 bases; unmatched junction nucleotides: 9. This CDR3 spans 17 amino acids. In nucleotides, the CDR3 is TGTGCCAGCAGCTTAGGCGGTGGCGGGAGCAGCTCCTACGAGCAGTACTTC. This codes for CASSLGGGGSSSYEQYF.

The rearrangement joins TRBV27 to TRBJ2-1; the match to TRBD2 covers 8 bases. Germline V gene data show CDR1 as MNHEY and CDR2 as SMNVEV (reference sequence). The trim removed 1 base at V and 0 bases at J, leaving 5 bases unmatched. This CDR3 is built from 17 residues. CDR3 protein: CASSLWAGTSSYNEQFF. Here the CDR3 DNA reads TGTGCCAGCAGTTTATGGGCCGGGACTAGCTCCTACAATGAGCAGTTCTTC.

The chain joins TRBV2 to TRBJ2-3, with 11 bases identical to TRBD1. Per germline, CDR1 SNHLY and CDR2 FYNNEI. The CDR3 is made up of 14 amino acids. Unmatched junction bases numbered 3, after V lost 6 bases and J lost 4 bases. CDR3 region: CASSGTGGPDTQYF. The CDR3 DNA sequence: TGTGCCAGCAGCGGGACAGGGGGACCAGATACGCAGTATTTT. The full variable domain, its missing parts supplied by reference TRBV2 and TRBJ2-3, is EPEVTQTPSHQVTQMGQEVILRCVPISNHLYFYWYRQILGQKVEFLVSFYNNEISEKSEIFDDQFSVERPDGSNFTLKIRSTKLEDSAMYFCASSGTGGPDTQYFGPGTRLTVL.

V is TRBV15 and J is TRBJ2-3; 10 bases fit TRBD1. The CDR3 extends over 16 amino acids. Trimming at V came to 3 bases and at J to 2 bases, leaving 5 bases not matched to a gene. Germline V gives CDR1 LNHNV, CDR2 YYDKDF (reference sequence). CDR3 region: CATSSGTGAHTDTQYF. The CDR3 DNA reads as TGTGCCACCAGCAGTGGGACAGGGGCACACACAGATACGCAGTATTTT.